This passage covers 22 T cell receptor beta chains from one sample sequenced in a study of patients and donors after allogeneic stem cell transplantation. In TCRdb, the RT-PCR reads were re-called with MiXCR into one record per CDR3 protein. The sample yields over 150,000 distinct CDR3 sequences, approximately 28% seen once. Sequenced: blood, either unsorted or a sorted T cell fraction (not recorded which). The receptors originated from a human donor who was either an allogeneic HSCT recipient or a stem cell or donor lymphocyte infusion donor (not recorded which). It is not recorded whose cells these are; they may come from a transplant donor.

This clonotype has a single count. The chain uses TRBV20-1 and TRBJ2-1; D not certain. The CDR3 is made up of 15 amino acids. With 5 bases removed from V and 8 bases from J, the gap between germline ends came to 22 bases. CDR1 is DFQATT and CDR2 is SNEGSKA in the germline V gene (reference sequence). Written as DNA, the CDR3 is TGCAGTGCTGACGCGGACCAACGAACGGGCGATGAGCAGTTCTTC. As protein: CSADADQRTGDEQFF.

V is TRBV11-1 and J is TRBJ1-2, with D possibly being TRBD1 (6 bases). CDR1 and CDR2 (germline): SGHAT, FQDESV (reference sequence). The CDR3 is made up of 14 amino acids. Trimming cost V 5 bases and J 5 bases, with 15 bases left between them. CDR3 sequence reads: CASSLPDRRYGYTF. Here the CDR3 DNA reads TGTGCCAGCAGCCTACCTGACAGGCGTTATGGCTACACCTTC.

The CDR3 DNA is TGCAGTGCTAGGCGTGCTGATGAGCAGTTCTTC. Translation gives CSARRADEQFF. The V and J genes are TRBV20-1 and TRBJ2-1; D remains unclear. Germline V gene data show CDR1 as DFQATT and CDR2 as SNEGSKA (reference sequence). With 3 bases removed from V and 8 bases from J, the gap between germline ends came to 8 bases. The CDR3 totals 11 residues.

V gene TRBV11-3 combines with J gene TRBJ2-3; 9 bases fit TRBD1. V was clipped by 4 bases and J by 2 bases; unmatched bases: 4. The germline V gene has CDR1 SGHNT and CDR2 YENEEA. The CDR3 has 15 residues. CDR3 sequence (DNA): TGTGCCAGCAGCTCAGGACAGGGGAACACAGATACGCAGTATTTT. This encodes CASSSGQGNTDTQYF.

V gene TRBV5-1 combines with J gene TRBJ1-4; D might be TRBD1 (5 bases). V gave up 0 bases and J gave up 0 bases, with 21 bases separating them. The V gene's germline CDR1 is SGHRS and CDR2 YFSETQ. This CDR3 spans 20 amino acids. The CDR3 nucleotides read TGCGCCAGCAGCTTGGCCTCTGGGGCGGACCGCCACACAACTAATGAAAAACTGTTTTTT. Amino acids: CASSLASGADRHTTNEKLFF.

This clonotype has more than one count but fewer than ten. The rearrangement joins TRBV4-3 to TRBJ1-1; D unclear. This CDR3 is built from 13 residues. V was pared by 1 base and J by 11 bases, with 14 bases between. The V gene's germline CDR1 is LGHNA and CDR2 YSLEER. The CDR3 bases are TGCGCCAGCAGCCAAGCCTACGGAGACTACGCTTTCTTT. This gives the protein CASSQAYGDYAFF.

This chain joins TRBV4-1 and TRBJ1-6; D unresolved. Germline V CDR1 and CDR2: MGHRA, YSYEKL. The CDR3 covers 14 residues. The V end was cut by 0 bases, the J end by 5 bases, with 5 bases between. As DNA, the CDR3 is TGCGCCAGCAGCCAAGAGTCAGATAATTCACCCCTCCACTTT. Protein product: CASSQESDNSPLHF.

The CDR3 reads CASSSWGGYNEQFF. CDR3 nucleotide sequence: TGTGCCAGCAGCTCCTGGGGAGGCTACAATGAGCAGTTCTTC. The rearrangement joins TRBV7-8 to TRBJ2-1; TRBD2 might be the D (6 bases). The CDR3 covers 14 residues. V dropped 4 bases and J dropped 3 bases, with 10 bases sitting between them. In germline, CDR1 is SGHVS, CDR2 FQNEAQ.

This clonotype was seen repeatedly, ten times or more. The V call is TRBV28, the J call TRBJ1-2; 7 bases are a match to TRBD1. The CDR3 spans 12 residues. Germline-derived CDR1 and CDR2 are MDHEN and SYDVKM. The V gene end was trimmed by 10 bases and the J gene end by 4 bases; junction bases not matched to a gene: 6. The CDR3 reads CATLPGGYGYTF. CDR3 DNA sequence: TGTGCCACCCTCCCAGGGGGCTATGGCTACACCTTC.

This clonotype appeared many times. The DNA of the CDR3 is TGCAGTGCTCACGCCTCGGACCTCGGGAAGGTCCCTACCTACGAGCAGTACTTC. This gives the protein CSAHASDLGKVPTYEQYF. The chain couples TRBV20-1 to TRBJ2-7, with a possible D match to TRBD2 (5 bases). The CDR3 is 18 residues long. Germline V gene data show CDR1 as DFQATT and CDR2 as SNEGSKA (reference sequence). Trimming removed 5 bases at V and 2 bases at J, with 28 bases between.

The V and J genes are TRBV5-1 and TRBJ2-2, with a weak D call TRBD1 (6 bases). The germline V gene has CDR1 SGHRS and CDR2 YFSETQ. This CDR3 is built from 13 residues. Trimming cost V 2 bases and J 6 bases, with 8 bases left between them. Written as DNA, the CDR3 is TGCGCCAGCAGCTTTAAGGGGGCCGGGGAGCTGTTTTTT. Its translation: CASSFKGAGELFF.

The chain combines TRBV5-5 with TRBJ2-4; D might be TRBD1 (6 bases). The CDR3 extends over 12 amino acids. Germline V gene sequence: CDR1 SGHKS, CDR2 YYEKEE (reference sequence). The V end was cut by 4 bases, the J end by 6 bases, with 8 bases between. CDR3 region: CASSADRNIQYF. The DNA for the CDR3 is TGTGCCAGCAGCGCGGACAGAAACATTCAGTACTTC.

This clonotype showed up just a few times. Here the CDR3 reads CASSPSTSLGYTGELFF. The DNA for the CDR3 is TGTGCCAGCAGCCCCTCAACTAGTTTGGGGTACACCGGGGAGCTGTTTTTT. V and J are TRBV7-9 and TRBJ2-2; TRBD2 is a possible D gene (5 bases). The CDR3 has 17 residues. V gave up 5 bases and J gave up 3 bases, with 19 bases separating them. The germline V gene has CDR1 SEHNR and CDR2 FQNEAQ (reference sequence).

V usage is TRBV5-1 and J usage is TRBJ1-5, with D hard to call. CDR1 and CDR2 (germline): SGHRS, YFSETQ. The CDR3 consists of 18 residues. V was shortened by 0 bases and J by 1 base, with 17 bases between the two germline ends. CDR3 nucleotide sequence: TGCGCCAGCAGCTTGGTTTTGGGTCGGGATTTAAGCAATCAGCCCCAGCATTTT. The encoded protein is CASSLVLGRDLSNQPQHF.

The rearrangement links TRBV9 to TRBJ2-7; 7 bases agree with TRBD1. CDR1 SGDLS and CDR2 YYNGEE come from the germline V gene. The CDR3 has 13 residues. V trimming: 0 bases; J trimming: 6 bases; junction bases outside the gene matches: 3. As DNA, the CDR3 is TGTGCCAGCAGCGTAGAGGGACAGACCGAGCAGTACTTC. Translating gives CASSVEGQTEQYF.

This clonotype was seen a handful of times. The V gene is TRBV6-6, the J gene TRBJ2-3, with D tentatively TRBD2 (6 bases). In germline, CDR1 is MNHNY, CDR2 SVGAGI (reference sequence). The CDR3 is 15 amino acids. Trimming cost V 3 bases and J 1 base, with 11 bases left between them. The CDR3 DNA sequence: TGTGCCAGCAGTTATGTCGTAGCGGGCACAGATACGCAGTATTTT. Its protein product is CASSYVVAGTDTQYF.

In this sample, this clonotype turned up a few times. The genes are TRBV29-1 and TRBJ2-7, with D perhaps matching TRBD2 (7 bases). Germline lookup yields CDR1 SQVTM and CDR2 ANQGSEA. This CDR3 has 14 amino acids. Deletions cut 5 bases from V and 1 base from J, with 15 bases between. CDR3 protein: CSVYREGKSYEQYF. DNA of the CDR3: TGCAGCGTTTACAGGGAGGGAAAATCCTACGAGCAGTACTTC.

The chain recombines TRBV7-6 with TRBJ2-1, with a possible D match to TRBD2 (5 bases). CDR1 is SGHVS and CDR2 is FNYEAQ in the germline V gene. This CDR3 has 16 residues. Trimming took off 5 bases at V and 4 bases at J, with 18 bases between the two ends. Here the CDR3 reads CASSLNGEGPYNEQFF. The CDR3 nucleotides read TGTGCCAGCAGCCTTAATGGTGAGGGTCCATACAATGAGCAGTTCTTC.

The table lists this clonotype with a count of one. CDR3 sequence (DNA): TGCAGCGTTGAAGGGGAACAGGGAAAGGTGGCAGATACGCAGTATTTT. Translating gives CSVEGEQGKVADTQYF. This rearrangement joins TRBV29-1 to TRBJ2-3, with D possibly TRBD1 on 6 matching bases. Trimming removed 1 base at V and 4 bases at J, with 18 bases between. Germline CDR1 and CDR2: SQVTM and ANQGSEA. This CDR3 spans 16 amino acids.

The chain employs TRBV12-3 or TRBV12-4 and TRBJ2-1; no clear D gene. The V and J ends lost 3 bases and 0 bases respectively, with 6 bases between them. The CDR3 has 14 residues. The CDR3: CASSLPSSYNEQFF. CDR3 nucleotide sequence: TGTGCCAGCAGTTTGCCGAGCTCCTACAATGAGCAGTTCTTC.

This clonotype was observed a handful of times. The genes are TRBV20-1 and TRBJ2-3; the D gene is possibly TRBD2 (5 bases). The germline V gene has CDR1 DFQATT and CDR2 SNEGSKA (reference sequence). The CDR3 is made up of 14 amino acids. V lost 5 bases and J 4 bases, leaving 16 bases between the germline ends. The CDR3 protein is CSAFHSGGSDTQYF. CDR3 DNA sequence: TGCAGTGCTTTTCACAGCGGAGGTTCAGATACGCAGTATTTT.

V gene TRBV6-5 combines with J gene TRBJ1-2; a possible D gene is TRBD1 (5 bases). Germline values: CDR1 MNHEY, CDR2 SVGAGI. The V end was cut by 5 bases, the J end by 8 bases, with 24 bases between. The CDR3 consists of 16 residues. CDR3 DNA: TGTGCCAGCAGTGGGAGCACGGGACTTAGTCTCTTCGGCTACACCTTC. It translates to CASSGSTGLSLFGYTF.